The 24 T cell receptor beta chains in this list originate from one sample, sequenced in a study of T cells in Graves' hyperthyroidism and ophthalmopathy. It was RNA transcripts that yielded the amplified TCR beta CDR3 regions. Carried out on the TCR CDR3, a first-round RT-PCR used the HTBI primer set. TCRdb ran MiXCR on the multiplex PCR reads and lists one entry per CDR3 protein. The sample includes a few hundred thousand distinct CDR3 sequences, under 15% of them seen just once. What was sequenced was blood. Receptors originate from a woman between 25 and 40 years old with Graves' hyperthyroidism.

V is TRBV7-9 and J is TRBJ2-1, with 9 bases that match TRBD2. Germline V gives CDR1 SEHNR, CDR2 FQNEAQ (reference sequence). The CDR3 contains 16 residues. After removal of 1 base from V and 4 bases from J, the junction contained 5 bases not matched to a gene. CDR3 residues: CASSLVGLAPYNEQFF. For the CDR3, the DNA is TGTGCCAGCAGCTTAGTCGGACTAGCGCCTTACAATGAGCAGTTCTTC.

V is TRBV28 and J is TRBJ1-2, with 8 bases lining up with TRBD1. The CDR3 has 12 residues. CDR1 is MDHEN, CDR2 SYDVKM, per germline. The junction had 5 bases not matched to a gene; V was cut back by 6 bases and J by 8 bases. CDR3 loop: CASRLDRGGYTF. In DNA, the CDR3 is TGTGCCAGCAGACTCGACAGGGGAGGCTACACCTTC.

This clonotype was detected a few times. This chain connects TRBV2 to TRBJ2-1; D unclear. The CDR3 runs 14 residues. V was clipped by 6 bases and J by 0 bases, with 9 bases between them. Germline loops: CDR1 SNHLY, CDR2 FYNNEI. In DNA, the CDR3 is TGTGCCAGCAGCGCGTCGAGCTCCTACAATGAGCAGTTCTTC. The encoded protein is CASSASSSYNEQFF.

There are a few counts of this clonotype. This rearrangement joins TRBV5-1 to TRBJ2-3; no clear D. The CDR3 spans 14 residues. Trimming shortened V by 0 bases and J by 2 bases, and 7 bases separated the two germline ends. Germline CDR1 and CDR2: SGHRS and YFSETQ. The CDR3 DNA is TGCGCCAGCAGCTTGGATACAGACACAGATACGCAGTATTTT. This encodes CASSLDTDTDTQYF.

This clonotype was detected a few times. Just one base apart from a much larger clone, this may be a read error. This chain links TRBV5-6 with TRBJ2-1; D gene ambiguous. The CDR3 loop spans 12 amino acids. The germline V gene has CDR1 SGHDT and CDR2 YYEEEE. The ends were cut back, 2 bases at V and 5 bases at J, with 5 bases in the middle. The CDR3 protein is CASSFTDNEQFF. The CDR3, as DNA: TGTGCCAGCAGCTTTACAGACAATGAGCAGTTCTTC. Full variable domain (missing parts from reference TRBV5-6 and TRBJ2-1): DAGVTQSPTHLIKTRGQQVTLRCSPKSGHDTVSWYQQALGQGPQFIFQYYEEEERQRGNFPDRFSGHQFPNYSSELNVNALLLGDSALYLCASSFTDNEQFFGPGTRLTVL.

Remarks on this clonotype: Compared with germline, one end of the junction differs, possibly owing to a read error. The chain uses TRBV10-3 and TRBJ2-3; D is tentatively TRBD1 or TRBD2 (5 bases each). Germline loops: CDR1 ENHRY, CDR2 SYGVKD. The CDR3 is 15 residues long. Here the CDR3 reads CVISAVGVSTDTQYF. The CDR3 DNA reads TGTGTCATCAGTGCTGTGGGGGTTAGCACAGATACGCAGTATTTT.

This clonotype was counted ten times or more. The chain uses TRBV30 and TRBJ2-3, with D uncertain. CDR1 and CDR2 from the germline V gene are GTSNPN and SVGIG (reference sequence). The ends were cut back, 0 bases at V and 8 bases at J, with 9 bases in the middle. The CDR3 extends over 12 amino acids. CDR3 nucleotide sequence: TGTGCCTGGAGTGTAACGTCGGGTACGCAGTATTTT. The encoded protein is CAWSVTSGTQYF.

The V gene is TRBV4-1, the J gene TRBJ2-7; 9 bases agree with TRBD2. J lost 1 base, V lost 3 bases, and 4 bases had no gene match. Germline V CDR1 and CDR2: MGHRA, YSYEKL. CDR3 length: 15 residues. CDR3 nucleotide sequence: TGCGCCAGCAGCCAGGTAGCGGGAGAGTCCTACGAGCAGTACTTC. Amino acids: CASSQVAGESYEQYF.

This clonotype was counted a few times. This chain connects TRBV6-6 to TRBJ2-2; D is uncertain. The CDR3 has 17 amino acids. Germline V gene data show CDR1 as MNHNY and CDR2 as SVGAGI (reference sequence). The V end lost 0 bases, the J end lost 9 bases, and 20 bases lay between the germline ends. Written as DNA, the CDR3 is TGTGCCAGCAGTTACTCGAATCCCCAGGCAGAACGTAGGGAGCTGTTTTTT. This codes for CASSYSNPQAERRELFF.

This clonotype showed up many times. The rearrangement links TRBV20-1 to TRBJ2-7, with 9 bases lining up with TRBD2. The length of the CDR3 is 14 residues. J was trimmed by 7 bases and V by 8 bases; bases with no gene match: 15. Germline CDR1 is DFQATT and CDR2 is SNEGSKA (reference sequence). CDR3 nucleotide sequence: TGCAGTACTATATTAGCGGGAGCGCTTGTTGAGCAGTACTTC. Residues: CSTILAGALVEQYF.

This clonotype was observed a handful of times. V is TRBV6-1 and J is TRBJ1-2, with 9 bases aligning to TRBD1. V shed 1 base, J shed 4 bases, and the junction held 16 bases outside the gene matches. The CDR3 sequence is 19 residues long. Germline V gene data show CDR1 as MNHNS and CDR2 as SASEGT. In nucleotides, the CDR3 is TGTGCCAGCAGTGAAGATACAGGGGGCAAGGGAGCGTATGCCTATGGCTACACCTTC. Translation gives CASSEDTGGKGAYAYGYTF.

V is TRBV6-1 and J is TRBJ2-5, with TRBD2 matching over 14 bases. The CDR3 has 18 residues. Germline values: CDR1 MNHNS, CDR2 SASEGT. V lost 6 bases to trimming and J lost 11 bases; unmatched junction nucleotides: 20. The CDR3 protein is CASSHGAGGTSGSRPQYF. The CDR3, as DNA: TGTGCCAGCAGCCATGGGGCCGGAGGGACTAGCGGGAGTCGACCGCAGTACTTC.

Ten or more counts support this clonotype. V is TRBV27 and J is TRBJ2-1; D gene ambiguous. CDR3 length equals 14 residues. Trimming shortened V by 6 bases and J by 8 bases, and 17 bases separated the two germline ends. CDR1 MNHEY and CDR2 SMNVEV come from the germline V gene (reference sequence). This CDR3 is CASRPPNYLDEQFF. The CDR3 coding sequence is TGTGCCAGCAGGCCCCCGAACTATCTCGATGAGCAGTTCTTC.

Here the CDR3 DNA reads TGTGCCAGCGCAATACAGGGGATGGTCCACGAGCAGTACTTC. Protein: CASAIQGMVHEQYF. The chain couples TRBV5-4 to TRBJ2-7; TRBD1 matches at 7 bases. V shed 7 bases and J 5 bases; nucleotides not matched to a gene: 12. Germline CDR1 is SGHNT and CDR2 is YYREEE (reference sequence). This CDR3 spans 14 amino acids.

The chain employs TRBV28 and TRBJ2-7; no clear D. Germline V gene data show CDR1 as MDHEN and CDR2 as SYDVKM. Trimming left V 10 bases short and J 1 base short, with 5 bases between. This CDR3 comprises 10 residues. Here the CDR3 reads CATRSYEQYF. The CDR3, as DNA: TGTGCCACCAGGTCCTACGAGCAGTACTTC. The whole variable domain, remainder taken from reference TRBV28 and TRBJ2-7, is DVKVTQSSRYLVKRTGEKVFLECVQDMDHENMFWYRQDPGLGLRLIYFSYDVKMKEKGDIPEGYSVSREKKERFSLILESASTNQTSMYLCATRSYEQYFGPGTRLTVT.

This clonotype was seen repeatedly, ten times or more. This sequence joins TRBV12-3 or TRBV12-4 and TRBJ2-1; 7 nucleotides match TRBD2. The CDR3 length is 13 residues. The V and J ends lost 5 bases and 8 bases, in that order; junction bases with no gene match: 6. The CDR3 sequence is CASSRKREDEQFF. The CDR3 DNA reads TGTGCCAGCAGTCGTAAGCGGGAAGATGAGCAGTTCTTC.

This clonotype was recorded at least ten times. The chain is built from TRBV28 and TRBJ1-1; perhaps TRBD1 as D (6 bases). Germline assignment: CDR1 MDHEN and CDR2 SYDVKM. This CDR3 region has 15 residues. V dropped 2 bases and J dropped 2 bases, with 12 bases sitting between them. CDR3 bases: TGTGCCAGCAGTTTACTCAGGGGCCGAAACACTGAAGCTTTCTTT. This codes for CASSLLRGRNTEAFF.

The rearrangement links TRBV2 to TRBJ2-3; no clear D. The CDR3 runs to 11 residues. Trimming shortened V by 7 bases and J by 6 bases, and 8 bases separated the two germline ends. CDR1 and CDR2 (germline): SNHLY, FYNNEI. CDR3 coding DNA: TGTGCCAGCACGAACGGGGATACGCAGTATTTT. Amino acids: CASTNGDTQYF. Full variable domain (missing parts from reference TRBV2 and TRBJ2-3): EPEVTQTPSHQVTQMGQEVILRCVPISNHLYFYWYRQILGQKVEFLVSFYNNEISEKSEIFDDQFSVERPDGSNFTLKIRSTKLEDSAMYFCASTNGDTQYFGPGTRLTVL.

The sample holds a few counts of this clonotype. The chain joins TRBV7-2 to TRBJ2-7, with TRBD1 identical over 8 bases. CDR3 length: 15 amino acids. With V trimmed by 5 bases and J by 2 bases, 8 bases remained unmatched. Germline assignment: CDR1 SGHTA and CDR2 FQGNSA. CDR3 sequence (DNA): TGTGCCAGCAGCCCTAGGACAGGGTCCGCCTACGAGCAGTACTTC. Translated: CASSPRTGSAYEQYF.

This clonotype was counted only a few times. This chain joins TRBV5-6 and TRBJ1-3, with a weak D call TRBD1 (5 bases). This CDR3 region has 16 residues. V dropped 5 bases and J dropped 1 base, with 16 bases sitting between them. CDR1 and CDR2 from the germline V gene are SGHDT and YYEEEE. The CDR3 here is CASRSSEGRSGNTIYF. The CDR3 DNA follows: TGTGCCAGCAGGTCCTCGGAGGGGAGGTCTGGAAACACCATATATTTT.

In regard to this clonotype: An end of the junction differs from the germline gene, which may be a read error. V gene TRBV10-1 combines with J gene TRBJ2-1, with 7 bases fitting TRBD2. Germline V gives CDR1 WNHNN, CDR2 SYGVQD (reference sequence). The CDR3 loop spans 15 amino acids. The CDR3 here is CASRAGRESHNEQSF. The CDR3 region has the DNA TGCGCCAGCAGAGCTGGGCGGGAGTCACACAATGAGCAGTCCTTC.

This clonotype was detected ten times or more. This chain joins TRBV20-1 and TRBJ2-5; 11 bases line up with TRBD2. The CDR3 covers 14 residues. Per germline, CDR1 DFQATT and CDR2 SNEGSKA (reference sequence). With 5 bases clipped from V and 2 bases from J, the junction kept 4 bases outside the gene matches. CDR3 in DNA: TGCAGTGCTCGGGGACTAGCGGTGCAAGAGACCCAGTACTTC. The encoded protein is CSARGLAVQETQYF.

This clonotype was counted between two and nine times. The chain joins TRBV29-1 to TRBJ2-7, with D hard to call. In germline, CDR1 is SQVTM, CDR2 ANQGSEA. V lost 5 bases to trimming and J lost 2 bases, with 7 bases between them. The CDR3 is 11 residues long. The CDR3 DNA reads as TGCAGCGTTCAGGATACCTACGAGCAGTACTTC. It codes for CSVQDTYEQYF.

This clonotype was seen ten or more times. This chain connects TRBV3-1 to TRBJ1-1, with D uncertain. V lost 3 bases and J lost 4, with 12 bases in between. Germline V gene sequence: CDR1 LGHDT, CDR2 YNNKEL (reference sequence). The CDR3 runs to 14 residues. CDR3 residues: CASSHGQMSTEAFF. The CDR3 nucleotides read TGTGCCAGCAGCCACGGTCAAATGAGCACTGAAGCTTTCTTT.